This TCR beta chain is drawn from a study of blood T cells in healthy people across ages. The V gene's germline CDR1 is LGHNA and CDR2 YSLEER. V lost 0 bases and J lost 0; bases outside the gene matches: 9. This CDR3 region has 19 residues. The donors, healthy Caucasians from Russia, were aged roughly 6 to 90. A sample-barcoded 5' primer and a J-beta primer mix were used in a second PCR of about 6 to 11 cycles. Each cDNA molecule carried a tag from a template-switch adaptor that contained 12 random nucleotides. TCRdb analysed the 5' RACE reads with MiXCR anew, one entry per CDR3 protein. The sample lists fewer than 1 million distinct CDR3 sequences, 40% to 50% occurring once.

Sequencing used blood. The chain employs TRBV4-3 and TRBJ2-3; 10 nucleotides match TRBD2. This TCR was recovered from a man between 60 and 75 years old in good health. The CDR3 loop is CASSQDGPTSGVSTDTQYF. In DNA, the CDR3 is TGCGCCAGCAGCCAAGATGGCCCCACTAGCGGGGTTAGCACAGATACGCAGTATTTT.